A single sample gave rise to the 20 T cell receptor beta chains below, sequenced in a study of T-cell reconstitution after alpha-beta-depleted transplantation in children. Preparing the TCRbeta library involved the use of unique molecular identifiers. Each CDR3 protein gets one entry after TCRdb re-called the PCR reads with MiXCR. The sample holds about 300,000 distinct CDR3 sequences; around a tenth are singletons and the top ten take around 7.6%. The sequencing here drew on PBMCs, taken before TCRalphabeta/CD19-depleted stem cell transplant. The source of these receptors is a boy less than two years old with acute myeloid leukemia, due to receive a stem cell transplant.

Details on this clonotype: It may be a read error: a sequence one base away is much more abundant. This sequence joins TRBV7-2 and TRBJ1-1, with D possibly being TRBD1 (5 bases). CDR1 and CDR2 from the germline V gene are SGHTA and FQGNSA. The CDR3 covers 15 residues. This CDR3 is CATSLSRAGNTEAFF. The CDR3 DNA sequence: TGTGCCACCAGCCTTTCCAGGGCGGGGAACACTGAAGCTTTCTTT.

This clonotype was seen a few times. The chain recombines TRBV28 with TRBJ2-5; tentative D call: TRBD2 (6 bases). This CDR3 spans 11 amino acids. From germline, CDR1 is MDHEN and CDR2 SYDVKM. V was trimmed by 8 bases and J by 5 bases, leaving 9 bases between them. The CDR3, as DNA: TGTGCCAGCTTGGGGACTGAGACCCAGTACTTC. It specifies CASLGTETQYF.

Ten or more counts support this clonotype. The rearrangement uses TRBV7-9 and TRBJ2-1; D is tentatively TRBD1 or TRBD2 (6 bases each). Between the trimmed V and J ends, which lost 7 bases and 8 bases, there was a span of 15 bases. The CDR3 totals 13 residues. Germline values: CDR1 SEHNR, CDR2 FQNEAQ (reference sequence). The CDR3 DNA follows: TGTGCCAGCACCCTAGACGGGGGCGATGAGCAGTTCTTC. Amino acids: CASTLDGGDEQFF. The whole variable domain, filled in from reference TRBV7-9 and TRBJ2-1, reads DTGVSQNPRHKITKRGQNVTFRCDPISEHNRLYWYRQTLGQGPEFLTYFQNEAQLEKSRLLSDRFSAERPKGSFSTLEIQRTEQGDSAMYLCASTLDGGDEQFFGPGTRLTVL.

This clonotype occurred many times. The chain carries TRBV5-5 and TRBJ2-1; no firm D call. The CDR3 sequence is 13 residues long. With 3 bases removed from V and 6 bases from J, the gap between germline ends came to 10 bases. CDR1 SGHKS and CDR2 YYEKEE come from the germline V gene (reference sequence). CDR3 nucleotides: TGTGCCAGCAGCTCGATGGGGATCAATGAGCAGTTCTTC. Its protein is CASSSMGINEQFF.

This clonotype showed up many times. The rearrangement joins TRBV24-1 to TRBJ2-7; 7 bases match TRBD2. Trimming cost V 2 bases and J 3 bases; bases outside gene matches: 12. Per the germline V gene, CDR1 is KGHDR and CDR2 is SFDVKD. The CDR3 loop spans 17 amino acids. Written as DNA, the CDR3 is TGTGCCACCAGTGATTCCCGAAGGGGCGGGAGTCTCTACGAGCAGTACTTC. Translation gives CATSDSRRGGSLYEQYF.

The V call is TRBV6-1, the J call TRBJ2-3; 9 nucleotides line up with TRBD1. The V and J ends lost 4 bases and 2 bases, in that order; junction bases with no gene match: 4. Germline loops: CDR1 MNHNS, CDR2 SASEGT. The CDR3 extends over 15 amino acids. CDR3 DNA: TGTGCCAGCAGTGTCCGGGACAGGGCCACAGATACGCAGTATTTT. Its protein is CASSVRDRATDTQYF.

This clonotype was seen many times. Written as DNA, the CDR3 is TGTGCCAGCAGACTCGGGACAGGGCGTCAGCAAAATACGCAGTATTTT. Amino acids: CASRLGTGRQQNTQYF. This sequence joins TRBV12-3 or TRBV12-4 and TRBJ2-3; TRBD1 matches 9 bases. Trimming took 6 bases from V and 7 from J; bases not matched to a gene: 14. The CDR3 is made up of 16 amino acids.

This clonotype came up a few times. The chain combines TRBV20-1 with TRBJ2-7; D unclear. The ends were cut back, 0 bases at V and 7 bases at J, with 19 bases in the middle. This CDR3 is 15 amino acids long. Per germline, CDR1 DFQATT and CDR2 SNEGSKA (reference sequence). The CDR3 region is CSARDGSVALGEQYF. The CDR3 DNA reads as TGCAGTGCTAGAGATGGGTCGGTCGCCCTGGGGGAGCAGTACTTC.

This clonotype has a count of ten or more. The chain couples TRBV5-1 to TRBJ2-5; 10 bases align to TRBD1. After removal of 4 bases from V and 1 base from J, the junction contained 7 bases not matched to a gene. From germline, CDR1 is SGHRS and CDR2 YFSETQ. CDR3 size: 16 residues. This CDR3 is CASSPLRQGAQETQYF. CDR3 DNA: TGCGCCAGCAGCCCGTTGCGACAGGGGGCCCAAGAGACCCAGTACTTC. Drawing the rest from reference TRBV5-1 and TRBJ2-5, the complete variable domain is KAGVTQTPRYLIKTRGQQVTLSCSPISGHRSVSWYQQTPGQGLQFLFEYFSETQRNKGNFPGRFSGRQFSNSRSEMNVSTLELGDSALYLCASSPLRQGAQETQYFGPGTRLLVL.

This clonotype was seen many times. This chain joins TRBV15 and TRBJ2-3; 14 bases are a match to TRBD2. The CDR3 is 19 residues long. The germline gives CDR1 LNHNV, CDR2 YYDKDF (reference sequence). V was clipped by 5 bases and J by 4 bases; unmatched bases: 14. The CDR3 is CATSQLPTSGRAAADTQYF. The CDR3 DNA follows: TGTGCCACCAGCCAACTTCCGACTAGCGGGAGGGCCGCAGCAGATACGCAGTATTTT.

The sample holds many counts of this clonotype. The chain uses TRBV7-2 and TRBJ1-1; perhaps TRBD1 as D (5 bases). Trimming left V 1 base short and J 4 bases short, with 19 bases between. CDR3 length equals 17 residues. Germline V CDR1 and CDR2: SGHTA, FQGNSA. The CDR3 DNA sequence: TGTGCCAGCAGCTTAGGCCCGGGGGAGGCAGGGAGCACTGAAGCTTTCTTT. Translated: CASSLGPGEAGSTEAFF.

This clonotype was picked up many times. The chain joins TRBV19 to TRBJ1-5; D call uncertain. CDR1 is LNHDA and CDR2 is SQIVND in the germline V gene (reference sequence). This CDR3 region has 14 residues. The ends were cut back, 5 bases at V and 0 bases at J, with 8 bases in the middle. This chain's CDR3 is CASSPIDSNQPQHF. The CDR3 nucleotides are TGTGCCAGTAGTCCGATAGATAGCAATCAGCCCCAGCATTTT. Looking up the rest from reference TRBV19 and TRBJ1-5 gives the full variable domain: DGGITQSPKYLFRKEGQNVTLSCEQNLNHDAMYWYRQDPGQGLRLIYYSQIVNDFQKGDIAEGYSVSREKKESFPLTVTSAQKNPTAFYLCASSPIDSNQPQHFGDGTRLSIL.

The V gene is TRBV4-3, the J gene TRBJ2-3; tentative D call: TRBD1 (5 bases). Trimming cost V 2 bases and J 3 bases, with 12 bases left between them. CDR3 length: 15 amino acids. CDR1 and CDR2 (germline): LGHNA, YSLEER. The CDR3 here is CASSQSSSGTDTQYF. The CDR3 DNA sequence: TGCGCCAGCAGCCAATCCAGTTCAGGGACAGATACGCAGTATTTT.

The chain uses TRBV10-3 and TRBJ1-2, with D perhaps TRBD1 (5 bases). This CDR3 is built from 12 residues. Germline CDR1 is ENHRY and CDR2 is SYGVKD. Trimming stripped 10 bases from V and 3 bases from J, with 12 bases between. The CDR3, as DNA: TGTGCCACTGCGGACACCTACTATGGCTACACCTTC. Amino acids: CATADTYYGYTF.

This clonotype was counted ten times or more. This chain connects TRBV6-5 to TRBJ1-2; D gene ambiguous. CDR1 and CDR2 (germline): MNHEY, SVGAGI. V dropped 8 bases and J dropped 4 bases, with 11 bases sitting between them. CDR3 length: 12 amino acids. CDR3 sequence reads: CASGREGYGYTF. In DNA form, the CDR3 reads TGTGCCAGCGGGAGGGAGGGCTATGGCTACACCTTC.

This clonotype was recorded a few times. The chain is built from TRBV19 and TRBJ2-7, with TRBD1 as a possible D gene (5 bases). The V end was cut by 3 bases, the J end by 3 bases, with 9 bases between. Germline values: CDR1 LNHDA, CDR2 SQIVND (reference sequence). The CDR3 contains 13 residues. CDR3 DNA sequence: TGTGCCAGTAGTATGACAGAATTCTACGAGCAGTACTTC. This encodes CASSMTEFYEQYF.

This clonotype came up many times. The chain recombines TRBV10-2 with TRBJ2-2, with TRBD2 as a possible D gene (5 bases). This CDR3 has 14 residues. Germline V gene lookup returns CDR1 WSHSY and CDR2 SAAADI. V was cut by 5 bases and J by 6 bases, with 13 bases left in between. CDR3 DNA sequence: TGCGCCAGCAGTCGAGGTCTAGCAGCCGGGGAGCTGTTTTTT. Its protein product is CASSRGLAAGELFF.

This clonotype was counted ten times or more. The chain employs TRBV29-1 and TRBJ2-5; D gene unclear. The CDR3 runs to 11 residues. CDR1 and CDR2 from the germline V gene are SQVTM and ANQGSEA. The V and J ends lost 2 bases and 5 bases respectively, with 6 bases between them. The DNA for the CDR3 is TGCAGCGTTGAAATGGGGGAGACCCAGTACTTC. Translation: CSVEMGETQYF. The entire variable domain, with the rest obtained from reference TRBV29-1 and TRBJ2-5, is as follows: SAVISQKPSRDICQRGTSLTIQCQVDSQVTMMFWYRQQPGQSLTLIATANQGSEATYESGFVIDKFPISRPNLTFSTLTVSNMSPEDSSIYLCSVEMGETQYFGPGTRLLVL.

There are a few counts of this clonotype. The chain couples TRBV20-1 to TRBJ2-1, with D possibly being TRBD1 (6 bases). The CDR3 is 15 amino acids. The V gene lost 6 bases and the J gene lost 5 bases, with 20 bases spanning the gap. Germline V lookup: CDR1 DFQATT, CDR2 SNEGSKA (reference sequence). The CDR3 reads CSAHGFTDRDNEQFF. CDR3 nucleotide sequence: TGCAGTGCCCATGGTTTTACGGACAGAGACAATGAGCAGTTCTTC.

This clonotype was found many times. The rearrangement links TRBV29-1 to TRBJ2-1; D gene ambiguous. This CDR3 spans 13 amino acids. Germline values: CDR1 SQVTM, CDR2 ANQGSEA. Trimming removed 7 bases from V and 0 bases from J, with 10 bases in between. In DNA form, the CDR3 reads TGCAGCGGTAATATACGCTCCTACAATGAGCAGTTCTTC. Protein: CSGNIRSYNEQFF.